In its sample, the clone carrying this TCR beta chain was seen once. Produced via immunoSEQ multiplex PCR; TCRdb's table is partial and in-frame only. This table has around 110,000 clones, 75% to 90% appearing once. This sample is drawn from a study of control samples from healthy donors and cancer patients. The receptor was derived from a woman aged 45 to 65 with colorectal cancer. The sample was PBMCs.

The DNA for the CDR3 is TGTGCCAGCAGCCTTAGTTTCGGGGAGCTGTTTTTT. Translating gives CASSLSFGELFF. The gene calls are TRBV7-2 and TRBJ2-2; D gene unclear. The germline V and J ends were trimmed by 5 bases and 7 bases, with 8 bases remaining between them. Germline V lookup: CDR1 SGHTA, CDR2 FQGNSA. The CDR3 is 12 residues long.